This T cell receptor (beta chain) was obtained from a study of control samples from healthy donors and cancer patients. Assay used: immunoSEQ multiplex PCR; TCRdb lists only in-frame clones, some missing. The data hold 70,000 or so clones, with 94% observed a single time. Looked up from germline, CDR1 is SQVTM and CDR2 is ANQGSEA. CDR3 length equals 13 residues. V dropped 6 bases and J dropped 0 bases, with 10 bases sitting between them. The sequence was collected from a woman between 40 and 50 years old in good health. Source material: blood. The chain carries TRBV29-1 and TRBJ2-3; unclear D gene. For the CDR3, the DNA is TGCAGCGTGCGCTCCGACAGCACAGATACGCAGTATTTT. Its translation is CSVRSDSTDTQYF.